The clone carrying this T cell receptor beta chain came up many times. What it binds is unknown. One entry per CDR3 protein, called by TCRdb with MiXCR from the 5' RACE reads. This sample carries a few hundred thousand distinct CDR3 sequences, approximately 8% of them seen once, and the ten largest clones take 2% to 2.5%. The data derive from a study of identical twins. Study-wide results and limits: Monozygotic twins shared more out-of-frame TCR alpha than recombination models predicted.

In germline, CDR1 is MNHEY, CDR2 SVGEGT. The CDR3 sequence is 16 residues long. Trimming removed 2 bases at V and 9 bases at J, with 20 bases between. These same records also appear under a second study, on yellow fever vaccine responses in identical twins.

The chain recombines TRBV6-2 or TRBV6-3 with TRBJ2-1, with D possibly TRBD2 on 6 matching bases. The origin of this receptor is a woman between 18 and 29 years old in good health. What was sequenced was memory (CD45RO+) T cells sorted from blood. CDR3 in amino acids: CASSYDPLAMRSEQFF. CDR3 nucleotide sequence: TGTGCCAGCAGTTACGACCCACTAGCCATGAGATCTGAGCAGTTCTTC.